The entry that follows covers one T cell receptor beta chain sequence. These data belong to a study of T cells after somatic rescue of genetic block. The V end lost 3 bases, the J end lost 0 bases, and 9 bases lay between the germline ends. CDR1 and CDR2 (germline): SGHTA, FQGNSA. The CDR3 loop spans 15 amino acids. The table came from immunoSEQ multiplex PCR; TCRdb's copy has only in-frame clones and leaves some out. The sample has about 110,000 clones; about nine tenths are singletons. The chain uses TRBV7-2 and TRBJ2-1; tentatively, D is TRBD2 (6 bases). The receptor comes from a woman between 18 and 29 years old. The sample comprised peripheral blood mononuclear cells (PBMCs). This CDR3 is CASSFAGSSYNEQFF. CDR3 coding DNA: TGTGCCAGCAGCTTCGCGGGGAGCTCCTACAATGAGCAGTTCTTC.